These 5 T cell receptor beta chains originate from one sample sequenced in a study of T cells expressing NK-cell markers. TCRdb reworked the 5' RACE reads into one entry per CDR3 protein, no DNA. This repertoire comprises around 470,000 distinct CDR3 sequences; its ten largest clones make up approximately 1.5%. Sequencing input: blood T cells: a sorted CD56 or NKG2C T cell subset, CD4+ or CD8+ T cells, or bulk PBMC T cells (not recorded which). The receptors here all came from a woman between 50 and 59 years old in good health.

The rearrangement links TRBV20-1 to TRBJ1-1. From germline, CDR1 is DFQATT and CDR2 SNEGSKA (reference sequence). The CDR3 totals 12 residues. The CDR3 reads CSAEDTNTEAFF.

This sequence joins TRBV20-1 and TRBJ2-1; TCRdb proposes TRBD1, but this gene call is untestable without DNA. The CDR3 has 15 residues. Germline assignment: CDR1 DFQATT and CDR2 SNEGSKA (reference sequence). The CDR3 here is CSSRQGLSSYNEQFF.

The V call is TRBV20-1, the J call TRBJ1-5; TCRdb names TRBD1, which stays unverified in the absence of DNA. Germline-derived CDR1 and CDR2 are DFQATT and SNEGSKA (reference sequence). CDR3 size: 14 residues. The CDR3 loop reads CSATTGDLNQPQHF.

V usage is TRBV20-1 and J usage is TRBJ1-1. Germline V CDR1 and CDR2: DFQATT, SNEGSKA (reference sequence). CDR3 size: 12 residues. CDR3 sequence: CSAIRPNTEAFF.

V gene TRBV6-6 combines with J gene TRBJ1-1; with no DNA, the TCRdb D assignment of TRBD1 cannot be verified. Per germline, CDR1 MNHNY and CDR2 SVGAGI (reference sequence). The CDR3 covers 13 residues. The CDR3 sequence: CASSRDSNTEAFF.